What follows are 24 T cell receptor beta chains derived from one specimen sequenced in a study of OX40 agonist ivuxolimab in advanced cancers. Method: immunoSEQ multiplex PCR; TCRdb's copy keeps in-frame clones and lacks some. Here the sample spans under 85,000 clones, approximately 86% being singletons. This specimen consisted of CD4+ or CD8+ T cells sorted from blood, obtained in a trial of the OX40 agonist ivuxolimab. Every receptor here comes from an adult with an advanced solid tumor such as melanoma, head and neck, liver or kidney cancer.

V is TRBV2 and J is TRBJ2-1; 7 bases line up with TRBD1. The CDR3 runs 15 residues. Germline V gene lookup returns CDR1 SNHLY and CDR2 FYNNEI. Losses at the gene ends were 9 bases for V and 5 bases for J; bases not matched to a gene: 13. CDR3: CARGSGTVKDNEQFF. The CDR3 nucleotides read TGTGCCAGAGGCTCAGGGACAGTGAAAGACAATGAGCAGTTCTTC.

This chain joins TRBV7-6 and TRBJ2-1, with 9 bases identical to TRBD1. The CDR3 is 20 residues long. V trimming: 5 bases; J trimming: 7 bases; junction bases outside the gene matches: 24. Germline V gives CDR1 SGHVS, CDR2 FNYEAQ. The CDR3 DNA follows: TGTGCCAGCAGCCCAACGAGACGGGGACAGGGCCTCAGGGGTGGGAATGAGCAGTTCTTC. Protein product: CASSPTRRGQGLRGGNEQFF.

The chain is built from TRBV7-9 and TRBJ1-1; 7 bases fit TRBD1. Germline assignment: CDR1 SEHNR and CDR2 FQNEAQ (reference sequence). V lost 2 bases, J lost 8 bases, and 8 bases stayed unmatched. The CDR3 is 14 residues long. This CDR3 is CASSLLGTVAEAFF. In nucleotides, the CDR3 is TGTGCCAGCAGCTTATTAGGGACAGTCGCCGAAGCTTTCTTT. The whole variable domain, filled in from reference TRBV7-9 and TRBJ1-1, reads DTGVSQNPRHKITKRGQNVTFRCDPISEHNRLYWYRQTLGQGPEFLTYFQNEAQLEKSRLLSDRFSAERPKGSFSTLEIQRTEQGDSAMYLCASSLLGTVAEAFFGQGTRLTVV.

The V and J genes are TRBV27 and TRBJ2-1; perhaps TRBD1 as D (5 bases). The V gene's germline CDR1 is MNHEY and CDR2 SMNVEV (reference sequence). The V end lost 7 bases, the J end lost 3 bases, and 10 bases lay between the germline ends. The CDR3 extends over 13 amino acids. CDR3 residues: CASTTRVYNEQFF. The CDR3 DNA reads TGTGCCAGCACAACCAGGGTCTACAATGAGCAGTTCTTC.

The V call is TRBV5-1, the J call TRBJ2-7; D gene uncertain. The CDR3 totals 12 residues. V shed 0 bases and J shed 6 bases, with 7 bases lying between them. Germline lookup yields CDR1 SGHRS and CDR2 YFSETQ. CDR3 in DNA: TGCGCCAGCAGCTTGGTGGCAGCCGAGCAGTACTTC. Translating it yields CASSLVAAEQYF.

Notes on this clone: The DNA is omitted, as the CDR3 cannot be located on it reliably, and the CDR3 follows TCRdb's listing. The genes are TRBV30 and TRBJ2-1; the table's D call, TRBD1, was not checked against the DNA. Germline V gene sequence: CDR1 GTSNPN, CDR2 SVGIG (reference sequence). The CDR3 contains 13 residues when both ends are counted. CDR3 sequence: CAWSVGQGTILFF.

The CDR3 DNA reads as TGTGCCAGCGGAGACAGCTCTGGGGCCAACGTCCTGACTTTC. It yields the protein CASGDSSGANVLTF. The gene calls are TRBV6-1 and TRBJ2-6, with D possibly TRBD1 on 5 matching bases. Germline V CDR1 and CDR2: MNHNS, SASEGT. V lost 8 bases and J lost 0, with 8 bases in between. This CDR3 is 14 amino acids long.

The J gene is TRBJ1-2, the V gene TRBV18; 8 bases fit TRBD1. The V and J ends lost 1 base and 5 bases, in that order; junction bases with no gene match: 3. Germline lookup yields CDR1 KGHSH and CDR2 LQKENI. CDR3 size: 14 residues. This chain's CDR3 is CASSPRGQGYGYTF. In nucleotides, the CDR3 is TGTGCCAGCTCACCACGTGGACAGGGTTATGGCTACACCTTC.

V gene TRBV7-9 combines with J gene TRBJ1-2, with TRBD1 matching 7 bases. V was pared by 5 bases and J by 5 bases, with 5 bases of the junction left unmatched. Germline V lookup: CDR1 SEHNR, CDR2 FQNEAQ (reference sequence). There are 13 residues in the CDR3. This CDR3 reads CASSLDRAYGYTF. The CDR3 DNA is TGTGCCAGCAGCCTCGACAGGGCATATGGCTACACCTTC. Full variable domain (outside the CDR3, taken from reference TRBV7-9 and TRBJ1-2): DTGVSQNPRHKITKRGQNVTFRCDPISEHNRLYWYRQTLGQGPEFLTYFQNEAQLEKSRLLSDRFSAERPKGSFSTLEIQRTEQGDSAMYLCASSLDRAYGYTFGSGTRLTVV.

The V call is TRBV6-1, the J call TRBJ1-5; weak D call: TRBD1 (5 bases). The ends were cut back, 9 bases at V and 0 bases at J, with 12 bases in the middle. The germline V gene encodes CDR1 MNHNS and CDR2 SASEGT. CDR3 length: 14 residues. CDR3 protein: CASKTGYSNQPQHF. CDR3 bases: TGTGCCAGTAAAACAGGCTATAGCAATCAGCCCCAGCATTTT.

The V gene is TRBV25-1, the J gene TRBJ1-1; TRBD1 matches 7 bases. V dropped 6 bases and J dropped 1; count of bases not matched to a gene: 8. The CDR3 sequence is 15 residues long. CDR1 is MGHDK, CDR2 SYGVNS, per germline. The CDR3 is CASRGRGGENTEAFF. The CDR3, as DNA: TGTGCCAGCAGGGGGCGAGGGGGCGAGAACACTGAAGCTTTCTTT.

The rearrangement links TRBV4-1 to TRBJ2-3, with 8 bases lining up with TRBD2. V trimming: 1 base; J trimming: 0 bases; junction bases outside the gene matches: 6. Germline-derived CDR1 and CDR2 are MGHRA and YSYEKL. The length of the CDR3 is 17 residues. The CDR3 loop reads CASSQAAGGLSTDTQYF. The CDR3 DNA follows: TGCGCCAGCAGCCAAGCGGCGGGGGGACTTAGCACAGATACGCAGTATTTT.

The rearrangement joins TRBV7-3 to TRBJ1-6; no clear D gene. With 6 bases removed from V and 8 bases from J, the gap between germline ends came to 11 bases. Germline lookup yields CDR1 SGHTA and CDR2 FQGTGA. The CDR3 is 13 residues long. CDR3 loop: CASSLGGDSPLHF. The CDR3 DNA reads TGTGCCAGCAGTTTAGGCGGGGATTCACCCCTCCACTTT.

V gene TRBV11-3 combines with J gene TRBJ2-3; D gene uncertain. This CDR3 contains 16 residues. Germline lookup yields CDR1 SGHNT and CDR2 YENEEA. V was trimmed by 1 base and J by 2 bases, leaving 13 bases between them. CDR3 amino acids: CASSLGSPRDTDTQYF. As DNA, the CDR3 is TGTGCCAGCAGCTTAGGATCCCCCAGAGACACAGATACGCAGTATTTT.

This chain uses TRBV19 with TRBJ2-3; 8 bases fit TRBD1. With V trimmed by 8 bases and J by 7 bases, 8 bases remained unmatched. Germline V lookup: CDR1 LNHDA, CDR2 SQIVND (reference sequence). The CDR3 contains 13 residues. The CDR3 DNA follows: TGTGCCAGTCAATCGCAGGGGGCGAATACGCAGTATTTT. Protein: CASQSQGANTQYF.

The chain joins TRBV7-2 to TRBJ2-7; D is perhaps TRBD2 (5 bases). Germline CDR1 and CDR2: SGHTA and FQGNSA. This CDR3 comprises 15 residues. The V end lost 7 bases, the J end lost 6 bases, and 22 bases lay between the germline ends. CDR3 nucleotides: TGTGCCAGCACTGGCGGTAGGGCGGGCCTCGCCGAGCAGTACTTC. It yields the protein CASTGGRAGLAEQYF.

The rearrangement uses TRBV5-1 and TRBJ1-4; maybe TRBD1 (5 bases). This CDR3 has 12 residues. Trimming removed 7 bases from V and 6 bases from J, with 10 bases in between. Germline loops: CDR1 SGHRS, CDR2 YFSETQ. The CDR3 spells CASREGYEKLFF. As DNA, the CDR3 is TGCGCCAGCCGGGAGGGGTATGAAAAACTGTTTTTT.

The CDR3: CATSAGSGANVLTF. The CDR3 DNA sequence: TGTGCCACCAGCGCTGGGTCTGGGGCCAACGTCCTGACTTTC. The chain has TRBV19 and TRBJ2-6, with D unclear. The CDR3 sequence is 14 residues long. The germline gives CDR1 LNHDA, CDR2 SQIVND (reference sequence). Trimming shortened V by 10 bases and J by 1 base, and 11 bases separated the two germline ends. The variable domain in full, completed from reference TRBV19 and TRBJ2-6, reads DGGITQSPKYLFRKEGQNVTLSCEQNLNHDAMYWYRQDPGQGLRLIYYSQIVNDFQKGDIAEGYSVSREKKESFPLTVTSAQKNPTAFYLCATSAGSGANVLTFGAGSRLTVL.

The rearrangement links TRBV5-1 to TRBJ1-1; 9 bases match TRBD1. CDR3 length equals 15 residues. Germline values: CDR1 SGHRS, CDR2 YFSETQ. V lost 5 bases, J lost 0 bases, and 5 bases stayed unmatched. CDR3 protein: CASRPGQGVNTEAFF. The CDR3 DNA sequence: TGCGCCAGCAGACCGGGACAGGGTGTGAACACTGAAGCTTTCTTT.

This chain joins TRBV28 and TRBJ1-1; D is unresolved. In germline, CDR1 is MDHEN, CDR2 SYDVKM. V was trimmed by 1 base and J by 4 bases, leaving 13 bases between them. The length of the CDR3 is 15 residues. The CDR3 DNA reads TGTGCCAGCAGTTTATTACAGACAAGAAGCACTGAAGCTTTCTTT. This translates into CASSLLQTRSTEAFF.

V gene TRBV7-9 combines with J gene TRBJ2-6; D is unresolved. Per germline, CDR1 SEHNR and CDR2 FQNEAQ (reference sequence). This CDR3 spans 15 amino acids. Trimming took 5 bases from V and 2 from J, leaving 10 bases between them. CDR3 residues: CASSPRRAGANVLTF. As DNA, the CDR3 is TGTGCCAGCAGCCCCCGAAGGGCTGGGGCCAACGTCCTGACTTTC.

The chain recombines TRBV9 with TRBJ2-7; TRBD2 matches at 7 bases. Germline lookup yields CDR1 SGDLS and CDR2 YYNGEE. CDR3 length: 14 amino acids. Trimming cost V 3 bases and J 1 base; bases outside gene matches: 4. CDR3 amino acids: CASSGRGDSYEQYF. CDR3 nucleotides: TGTGCCAGCAGCGGCCGGGGGGATTCCTACGAGCAGTACTTC.

J is TRBJ2-1 and V is TRBV5-1; D not certain. CDR1 and CDR2 (germline): SGHRS, YFSETQ. Deletions cut 1 base from V and 8 bases from J, with 7 bases between. The CDR3 is made up of 12 amino acids. The CDR3 protein is CASSLTQDEQFF. CDR3 DNA: TGCGCCAGCAGCTTGACTCAAGATGAGCAGTTCTTC.

V usage is TRBV7-9 and J usage is TRBJ2-1; D may be TRBD2 (5 bases). V was clipped by 2 bases and J by 1 base, with 12 bases between them. This CDR3 has 16 residues. Germline-derived CDR1 and CDR2 are SEHNR and FQNEAQ (reference sequence). CDR3 protein: CASSLRAGLSYNEQFF. CDR3 bases: TGTGCCAGCAGCTTAAGGGCGGGCCTTTCCTACAATGAGCAGTTCTTC.